These 3 T cell receptor beta chains were sequenced from one sample in a study of shared clonotypes between healthy human individuals. Sequenced by immunoSEQ multiplex PCR; TCRdb stores in-frame clones only, minus some. The sample consists of nearly 1,000,000 clones, approximately 80% of them appearing once. Specimen: memory CD4+ T cells sorted from blood. Subset described: CD45RA-negative fraction. The receptor set was obtained from a man younger than 30 in good health.

The chain recombines TRBV6-6 with TRBJ2-7; D may be TRBD1 (5 bases). The CDR3 is made up of 12 amino acids. From germline, CDR1 is MNHNY and CDR2 SVGAGI (reference sequence). The ends were cut back, 6 bases at V and 2 bases at J, with 8 bases in the middle. The CDR3 DNA follows: TGTGCCAGCAGATTGGACACCTACGAGCAGTACTTC. This codes for CASRLDTYEQYF.

This clone was found many times. The genes are TRBV6-1 and TRBJ2-7; TRBD2 might be the D (6 bases). Trimming left V 4 bases short and J 1 base short, with 11 bases between. This CDR3 spans 14 amino acids. Germline V gene lookup returns CDR1 MNHNS and CDR2 SASEGT. The CDR3 loop is CASSAGVRSYEQYF. Written as DNA, the CDR3 is TGTGCCAGCAGTGCGGGGGTTAGGTCCTACGAGCAGTACTTC.

The chain combines TRBV27 with TRBJ2-1, with D maybe TRBD1 (6 bases). This CDR3 is 14 amino acids long. Trimming removed 10 bases from V and 4 bases from J, with 17 bases in between. Germline CDR1 MNHEY, CDR2 SMNVEV (reference sequence). This CDR3 reads CATLEGGHYNEQFF. The CDR3 DNA reads as TGTGCCACCTTGGAAGGGGGACATTACAATGAGCAGTTCTTC.